These 14 T cell receptor beta chains were all obtained from the same sample, sequenced in a study of cytomegalovirus exposure and HLA in healthy donors. 60 Vbeta and 13 Jbeta primers were used in PCR. The method was immunoSEQ multiplex PCR; TCRdb's version includes in-frame clones alone and lacks a portion of them. The sample records around 110,000 clones, over 60% being singletons. Sequencing input: PBMCs. The receptors stem from a male donor in good health and CMV-seronegative.

The chain uses TRBV7-2 and TRBJ2-7, with 16 bases matching TRBD2. The CDR3 is 18 amino acids. V gave up 5 bases and J gave up 0 bases; unmatched junction bases: 7. CDR1 and CDR2 (germline): SGHTA, FQGNSA. CDR3 sequence: CASSPRGLAGGPSYEQYF. The CDR3 DNA reads TGTGCCAGCAGCCCCAGGGGACTAGCGGGAGGGCCCTCCTACGAGCAGTACTTC. The full variable domain, with the rest looked up from reference TRBV7-2 and TRBJ2-7, is GAGVSQSPSNKVTEKGKDVELRCDPISGHTALYWYRQSLGQGLEFLIYFQGNSAPDKSGLPSDRFSAERTGGSVSTLTIQRTQQEDSAVYLCASSPRGLAGGPSYEQYFGPGTRLTVT.

V and J are TRBV10-3 and TRBJ2-3; 9 bases line up with TRBD2. This CDR3 is built from 15 residues. CDR1 ENHRY and CDR2 SYGVKD come from the germline V gene. The trim removed 10 bases at V and 2 bases at J, leaving 10 bases unmatched. The CDR3 loop reads CATAPGLANTDTQYF. The DNA of the CDR3 is TGTGCCACCGCTCCGGGACTAGCTAACACAGATACGCAGTATTTT.

The chain employs TRBV7-9 and TRBJ2-3, with no clear D. Germline loops: CDR1 SEHNR, CDR2 FQNEAQ (reference sequence). V was shortened by 3 bases and J by 0 bases, with 7 bases between the two germline ends. There are 14 residues in the CDR3. CDR3 nucleotide sequence: TGTGCCAGCAGCTTGGGCTTTAGCACAGATACGCAGTATTTT. This codes for CASSLGFSTDTQYF.

This sequence joins TRBV2 and TRBJ2-7, with a tentative D call TRBD1 (5 bases). The CDR3 has 13 residues. Germline CDR1 is SNHLY and CDR2 is FYNNEI. V lost 5 bases and J lost 3, with 11 bases in between. The CDR3 coding sequence is TGTGCCAGCAGTTTGTGGGGCGGCTACGAGCAGTACTTC. Its protein product is CASSLWGGYEQYF. Together with reference TRBV2 and TRBJ2-7, the CDR3 gives the full variable domain: EPEVTQTPSHQVTQMGQEVILRCVPISNHLYFYWYRQILGQKVEFLVSFYNNEISEKSEIFDDQFSVERPDGSNFTLKIRSTKLEDSAMYFCASSLWGGYEQYFGPGTRLTVT.

The CDR3 nucleotides are TGTGCCAGTACTAAAGCACAGGGTGACTATGGCTACACCTTC. This gives the protein CASTKAQGDYGYTF. The V gene is TRBV19, the J gene TRBJ1-2, with D possibly TRBD1 on 6 matching bases. The CDR3 is 14 residues long. The V end was cut by 7 bases, the J end by 3 bases, with 15 bases between. Per the germline V gene, CDR1 is LNHDA and CDR2 is SQIVND (reference sequence).

The chain has TRBV10-3 and TRBJ1-1; 10 bases are a match to TRBD1. The CDR3 is made up of 16 amino acids. The V gene end was trimmed by 6 bases and the J gene end by 0 bases; junction bases not matched to a gene: 7. Germline V gives CDR1 ENHRY, CDR2 SYGVKD. The CDR3 nucleotides read TGTGCCATCAGCGTAGGGACAGGGGCCATGAACACTGAAGCTTTCTTT. It translates to CAISVGTGAMNTEAFF.

The rearrangement joins TRBV27 to TRBJ2-1, with 7 bases that match TRBD2. This CDR3 contains 16 residues. V trimming: 3 bases; J trimming: 0 bases; junction bases outside the gene matches: 5. Germline CDR1 and CDR2: MNHEY and SMNVEV (reference sequence). The CDR3 reads CASSFTSGGSYNEQFF. The CDR3 DNA reads TGTGCCAGCAGTTTCACATCGGGAGGCTCCTACAATGAGCAGTTCTTC.

The chain recombines TRBV10-1 with TRBJ1-5, with TRBD1 as a possible D gene (5 bases). Trimming shortened V by 4 bases and J by 7 bases, and 8 bases separated the two germline ends. Germline V CDR1 and CDR2: WNHNN, SYGVQD (reference sequence). The CDR3 sequence is 12 residues long. In DNA form, the CDR3 reads TGCGCCAGCAGTGCTGACAGCCAGCCCCAGCATTTT. This sequence encodes CASSADSQPQHF.

The rearrangement links TRBV29-1 to TRBJ2-1; D call uncertain. The V gene lost 3 bases and the J gene lost 0 bases, with 6 bases spanning the gap. CDR3 size: 13 residues. Germline CDR1 is SQVTM and CDR2 is ANQGSEA. CDR3 nucleotide sequence: TGCAGCGTTGACTGGAGCTCCTACAATGAGCAGTTCTTC. Residues: CSVDWSSYNEQFF.

The chain carries TRBV5-5 and TRBJ1-5; D is uncertain. V lost 0 bases and J 5 bases, leaving 6 bases between the germline ends. Germline assignment: CDR1 SGHKS and CDR2 YYEKEE (reference sequence). This CDR3 is built from 13 residues. The chain's CDR3 is CASSLDSYQPQHF. CDR3 coding DNA: TGTGCCAGCAGCTTGGACAGCTATCAGCCCCAGCATTTT.

The V gene is TRBV19, the J gene TRBJ2-7; tentatively, D is TRBD2 (6 bases). Trimming shortened V by 1 base and J by 5 bases, and 12 bases separated the two germline ends. Germline V gene lookup returns CDR1 LNHDA and CDR2 SQIVND (reference sequence). This CDR3 has 14 residues. The CDR3 sequence is CASSIVAGRDEQYF. CDR3 sequence (DNA): TGTGCCAGTAGTATAGTTGCGGGAAGAGACGAGCAGTACTTC.

The rearrangement joins TRBV19 to TRBJ2-1; 10 positions match TRBD2. The germline CDR1 and CDR2 sequences are LNHDA and SQIVND (reference sequence). With 4 bases clipped from V and 9 bases from J, the junction kept 12 bases outside the gene matches. The CDR3 runs to 16 residues. The CDR3 DNA reads TGTGCCAGTAGTACCTTCCCTAGCGGGAGAGACGGTGAGCAGTTCTTC. It yields the protein CASSTFPSGRDGEQFF.

V is TRBV27 and J is TRBJ2-7; 8 bases fit TRBD1. The CDR3 loop spans 17 amino acids. Looked up from germline, CDR1 is MNHEY and CDR2 is SMNVEV (reference sequence). J gave up 4 bases and V 8 bases, and 19 bases lay outside the gene matches. CDR3 amino acids: CASRSQGAAGIGYEQYF. For the CDR3, the DNA is TGTGCCAGCCGGTCCCAGGGGGCCGCGGGAATAGGATACGAGCAGTACTTC.

This chain joins TRBV6-1 and TRBJ1-2, with TRBD1 identical over 7 bases. The germline gives CDR1 MNHNS, CDR2 SASEGT. Germline trimming cut 6 bases from V and 5 bases from J; bases unmatched to any gene: 9. The CDR3 is 14 amino acids. The CDR3 DNA reads TGTGCCAGCAGGGATTCCGGGACAGAGTATGGCTACACCTTC. Residues: CASRDSGTEYGYTF.